A selection of T cell receptor beta chains follows, all from one sample in a study of cytomegalovirus exposure and HLA in healthy donors. The method was immunoSEQ multiplex PCR; TCRdb's version includes in-frame clones alone and lacks a portion of them. Among 90,000 to 100,000 clones, more than 70% were seen once, and the ten largest hold roughly 7.7%. The sequenced material came from PBMCs. The source is a female donor in good health and CMV-seronegative. CDR3s include the opening cysteine and the closing phenylalanine or tryptophan. D genes are given only for firm matches. Clone size is given for some rows only: seen once, a few or many times, or a class if the clone is expanded.

TRBV28,few,.,TRBJ2-5,TGTGCCAGCAGTTCCCCGGGAACAAGGTTGGAGACCCAGTACTTC,CASSSPGTRLETQYF
TRBV9,.,TRBD2,TRBJ2-2,TGTGCCAGCAGCACCGGGACTAGCGGGAGTGCCGGGGAGCTGTTTTTT,CASSTGTSGSAGELFF
TRBV9,.,TRBD2,TRBJ2-3,TGTGCCAGCAGCGTAGGGGGGAGGGCGACAGATACGCAGTATTTT,CASSVGGRATDTQYF
TRBV6-6,.,.,TRBJ1-6,TGTGCCAGCAGTTACTACCCTACCTCCTATAATTCACCCCTCCACTTT,CASSYYPTSYNSPLHF
TRBV30,.,.,TRBJ1-5,TGTGCCTGGAGTCCAGGGGAAGGACAGCCCCAGCATTTT,CAWSPGEGQPQHF
TRBV18,.,.,TRBJ2-3,TGTGCCAGCTCACTAAGGGAGAGACAAGATACGCAGTATTTT,CASSLRERQDTQYF
TRBV7-8,.,.,TRBJ1-3,TGTGCCAGCAGCTTAGACAGGGCAGCTGGAAACACCATATATTTT,CASSLDRAAGNTIYF
TRBV5-1,.,TRBD1,TRBJ2-1,TGCGCCAGCAGCATCATCACCGGGACAGGGAAGGATGAGCAGTTCTTC,CASSIITGTGKDEQFF
TRBV25-1,.,.,TRBJ1-1,TGTGCCAGCAAGGCAACAGACAAGAACACTGAAGCTTTCTTT,CASKATDKNTEAFF
TRBV4-1,.,.,TRBJ2-7,TGCGCCAGCAGCCAAGAATTCCCCGGGAACTACGAGCAGTACTTC,CASSQEFPGNYEQYF
TRBV27,few,.,TRBJ2-7,TGTGCCAGCAGTCCCAACAGGGCTGCCTACGAGCAGTACTTC,CASSPNRAAYEQYF
TRBV18,once,TRBD1,TRBJ1-5,TGTGCCAGCTCACTGGACAGGGCCGGGAATCAGCCCCAGCATTTT,CASSLDRAGNQPQHF
TRBV13,.,.,TRBJ2-7,TGTGCCAGCAGCTCAGACAGGACCTACGAGCAGTACTTC,CASSSDRTYEQYF
TRBV9,hyperexpanded,TRBD2,TRBJ2-2,TGTGCCAGCAGCGTGGGTGGAGCGGGAGGGGGGAACACCGGGGAGCTGTTTTTT,CASSVGGAGGGNTGELFF
TRBV19,.,.,TRBJ2-7,TGTGCCAGTAGTATAGGATCGGGGTACTACGAGCAGTACTTC,CASSIGSGYYEQYF
TRBV27,once,TRBD1,TRBJ1-5,TGTGCCAGCAGTTTATACTTCGGACAGGGGAGCAATCAGCCCCAGCATTTT,CASSLYFGQGSNQPQHF
TRBV15,.,.,TRBJ1-4,TGTGCCACCAGCCGGGAGCGGCTTGGGAATGAAAAACTGTTTTTT,CATSRERLGNEKLFF
TRBV5-4,.,TRBD2,TRBJ2-1,TGTGCCAGCAGCGGGACTAGCGGCTCCTACAATGAGCAGTTCTTC,CASSGTSGSYNEQFF
TRBV6-5,.,TRBD1,TRBJ1-4,TGTGCCAGCAGCCCCGGACAGGGAGGTGAAAAACTGTTTTTT,CASSPGQGGEKLFF
TRBV11-2,.,.,TRBJ2-6,TGTGCCAGCAGCCCTAGGGCCAACGTCCTGACTTTC,CASSPRANVLTF
TRBV27,.,.,TRBJ2-7,TGTGCCAGCAGTTCGTTCCCTAGGGGGTACGAGCAGTACTTC,CASSSFPRGYEQYF
TRBV19,.,TRBD2,TRBJ2-7,TGTGCCAGTCGCAGCGGGGAGCTAGCATACCACGAGCAGTACTTC,CASRSGELAYHEQYF
TRBV5-1,once,.,TRBJ1-6,TGCGCCAGCAGCTTTAGGAGCTCCTATAATTCACCCCTCCACTTT,CASSFRSSYNSPLHF
TRBV6-1,.,.,TRBJ2-5,TGTGCCAGCAGTCCTCGAGGGGGTGAGAAGACCCAGTACTTC,CASSPRGGEKTQYF
TRBV16,.,TRBD1,TRBJ1-5,TGTGCCAGCAGCCAATGGCAGGGGGCGAATCAGCCCCAGCATTTT,CASSQWQGANQPQHF
TRBV6-5,few,.,TRBJ2-3,TGTGCCAGCAGACGGGGACACACAGATACGCAGTATTTT,CASRRGHTDTQYF
TRBV9,.,.,TRBJ1-5,TGTGCCAGCAGCGCCAGCTGGGGGGTCAATCAGCCCCAGCATTTT,CASSASWGVNQPQHF
TRBV7-2,.,TRBD1,TRBJ2-5,TGTGCCAGCAGCTCCGGGACAGGGTGGGAGACCCAGTACTTC,CASSSGTGWETQYF
TRBV28,.,TRBD2,TRBJ2-7,TGTGCCAGCAGTCTAATAGCGGGGATCTACGAGCAGTACTTC,CASSLIAGIYEQYF
TRBV27,.,TRBD2,TRBJ2-1,TGTGCCAGCAGTTTACTCCTTCGGGGGGGTCCCTACAATGAGCAGTTCTTC,CASSLLLRGGPYNEQFF